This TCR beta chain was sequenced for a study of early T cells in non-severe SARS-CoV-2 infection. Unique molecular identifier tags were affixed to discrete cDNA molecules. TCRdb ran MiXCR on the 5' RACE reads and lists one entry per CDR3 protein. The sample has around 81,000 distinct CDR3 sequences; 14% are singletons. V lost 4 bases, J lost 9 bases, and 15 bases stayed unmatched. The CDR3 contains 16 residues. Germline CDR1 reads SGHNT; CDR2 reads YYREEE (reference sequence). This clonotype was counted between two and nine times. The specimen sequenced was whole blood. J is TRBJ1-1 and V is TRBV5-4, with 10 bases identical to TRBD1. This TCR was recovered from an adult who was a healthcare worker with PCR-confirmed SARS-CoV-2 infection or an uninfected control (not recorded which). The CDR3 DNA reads TGTGCCAGCAGCATGGGACAGGGGCCATCCCGAGCTCAAGCTTTCTTT. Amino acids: CASSMGQGPSRAQAFF.